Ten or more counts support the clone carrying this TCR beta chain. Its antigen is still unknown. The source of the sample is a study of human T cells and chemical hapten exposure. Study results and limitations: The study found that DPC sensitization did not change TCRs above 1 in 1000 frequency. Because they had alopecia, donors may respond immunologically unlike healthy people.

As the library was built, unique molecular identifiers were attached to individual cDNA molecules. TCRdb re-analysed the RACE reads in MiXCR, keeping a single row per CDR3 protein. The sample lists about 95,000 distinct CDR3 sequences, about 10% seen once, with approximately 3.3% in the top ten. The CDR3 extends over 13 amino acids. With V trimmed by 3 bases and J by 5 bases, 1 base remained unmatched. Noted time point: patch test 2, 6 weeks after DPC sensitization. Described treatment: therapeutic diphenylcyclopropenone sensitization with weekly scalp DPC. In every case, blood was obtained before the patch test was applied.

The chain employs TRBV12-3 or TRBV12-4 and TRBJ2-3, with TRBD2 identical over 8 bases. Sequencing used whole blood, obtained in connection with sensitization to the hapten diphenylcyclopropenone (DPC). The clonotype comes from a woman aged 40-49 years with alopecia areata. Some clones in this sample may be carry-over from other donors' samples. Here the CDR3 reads CASSLAGGDTQYF. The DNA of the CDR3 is TGTGCCAGCAGTTTGGCGGGAGGAGATACGCAGTATTTT.